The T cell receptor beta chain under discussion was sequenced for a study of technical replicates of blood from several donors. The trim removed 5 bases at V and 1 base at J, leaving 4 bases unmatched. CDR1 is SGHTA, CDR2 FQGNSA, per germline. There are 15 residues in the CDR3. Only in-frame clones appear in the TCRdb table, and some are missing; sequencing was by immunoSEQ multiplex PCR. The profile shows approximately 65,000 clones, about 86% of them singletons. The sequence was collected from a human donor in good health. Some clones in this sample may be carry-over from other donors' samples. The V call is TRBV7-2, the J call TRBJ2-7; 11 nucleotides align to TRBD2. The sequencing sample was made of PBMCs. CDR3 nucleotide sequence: TGTGCCAGCAGCCTACTAGCGGGGGTTTCCTACGAGCAGTACTTC. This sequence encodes CASSLLAGVSYEQYF. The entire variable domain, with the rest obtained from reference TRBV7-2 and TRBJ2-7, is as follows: GAGVSQSPSNKVTEKGKDVELRCDPISGHTALYWYRQSLGQGLEFLIYFQGNSAPDKSGLPSDRFSAERTGGSVSTLTIQRTQQEDSAVYLCASSLLAGVSYEQYFGPGTRLTVT.